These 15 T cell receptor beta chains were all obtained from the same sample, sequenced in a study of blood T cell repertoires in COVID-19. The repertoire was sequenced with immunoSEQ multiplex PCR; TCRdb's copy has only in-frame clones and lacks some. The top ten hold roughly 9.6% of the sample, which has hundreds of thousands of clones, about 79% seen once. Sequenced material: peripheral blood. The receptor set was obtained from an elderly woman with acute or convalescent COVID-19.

CDR3 DNA: TGTGCCAGCAGTCGTGATGGAGGGGGCCAGCCCCAGCATTTT. It codes for CASSRDGGGQPQHF. The chain combines TRBV3-1 (or the pseudogene TRBV3-2) with TRBJ1-5; 7 positions match TRBD1. The ends lost 6 bases at V and 7 bases at J; junction bases unmatched: 9. This CDR3 has 14 residues. The germline gives CDR1 LGHDT, CDR2 YNNKEL (reference sequence).

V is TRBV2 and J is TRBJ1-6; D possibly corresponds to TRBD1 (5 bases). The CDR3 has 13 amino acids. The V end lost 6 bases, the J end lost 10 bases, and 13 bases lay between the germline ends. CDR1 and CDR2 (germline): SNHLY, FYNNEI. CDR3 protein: CASSERGLSPLHF. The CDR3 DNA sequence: TGTGCCAGCAGCGAAAGGGGACTCTCACCCCTCCACTTT.

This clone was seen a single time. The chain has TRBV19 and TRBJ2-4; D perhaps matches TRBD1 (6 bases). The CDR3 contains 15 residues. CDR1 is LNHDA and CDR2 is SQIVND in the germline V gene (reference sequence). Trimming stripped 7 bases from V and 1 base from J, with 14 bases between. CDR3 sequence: CASTATGPAKNIQYF. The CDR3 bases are TGTGCCAGTACCGCAACAGGGCCGGCCAAAAACATTCAGTACTTC.

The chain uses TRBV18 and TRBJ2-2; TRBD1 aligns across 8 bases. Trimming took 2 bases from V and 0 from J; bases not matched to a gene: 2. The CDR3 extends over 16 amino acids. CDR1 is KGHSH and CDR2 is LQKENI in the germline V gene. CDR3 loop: CASSPRQGTNTGELFF. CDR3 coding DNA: TGTGCCAGCTCACCAAGACAGGGGACGAACACCGGGGAGCTGTTTTTT.

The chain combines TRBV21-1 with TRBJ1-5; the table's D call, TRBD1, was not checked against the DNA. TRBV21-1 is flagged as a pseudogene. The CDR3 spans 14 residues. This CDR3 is CASSRDRAEQPQHF. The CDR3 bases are TGTGCCAGCAGCCGGGACAGGGCGGAGCAGCCCCAGCATTTT.

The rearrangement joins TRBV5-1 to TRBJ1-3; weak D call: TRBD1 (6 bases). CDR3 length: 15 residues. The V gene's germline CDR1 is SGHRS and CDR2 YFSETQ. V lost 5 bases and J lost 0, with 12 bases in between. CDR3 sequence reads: CASRPDRSSGNTIYF. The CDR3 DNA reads TGCGCCAGCAGGCCCGACAGGAGCTCTGGAAACACCATATATTTT.

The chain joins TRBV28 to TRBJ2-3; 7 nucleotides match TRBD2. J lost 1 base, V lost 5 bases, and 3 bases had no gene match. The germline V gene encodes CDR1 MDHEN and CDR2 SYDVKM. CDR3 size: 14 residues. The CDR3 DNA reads TGTGCCAGCAGTAAGCGGGGTGGCACAGATACGCAGTATTTT. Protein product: CASSKRGGTDTQYF. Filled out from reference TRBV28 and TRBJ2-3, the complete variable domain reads DVKVTQSSRYLVKRTGEKVFLECVQDMDHENMFWYRQDPGLGLRLIYFSYDVKMKEKGDIPEGYSVSREKKERFSLILESASTNQTSMYLCASSKRGGTDTQYFGPGTRLTVL.

The CDR3, as DNA: TGTGCCAGCAGCTTAGAAGGAGGGGTCTATCAGCCCCAGCATTTT. Amino acids: CASSLEGGVYQPQHF. This chain uses TRBV7-2 with TRBJ1-5; the D gene is possibly TRBD1 (5 bases). Germline-derived CDR1 and CDR2 are SGHTA and FQGNSA. The CDR3 has 15 residues. Trimming shortened V by 1 base and J by 5 bases, and 12 bases separated the two germline ends.

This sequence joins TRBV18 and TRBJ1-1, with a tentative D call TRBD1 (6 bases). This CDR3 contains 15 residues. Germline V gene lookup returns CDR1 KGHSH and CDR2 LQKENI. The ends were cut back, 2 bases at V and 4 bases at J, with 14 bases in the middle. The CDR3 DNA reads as TGTGCCAGCTCACCAGGCGCAGGGGAAAGCACTGAAGCTTTCTTT. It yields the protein CASSPGAGESTEAFF.

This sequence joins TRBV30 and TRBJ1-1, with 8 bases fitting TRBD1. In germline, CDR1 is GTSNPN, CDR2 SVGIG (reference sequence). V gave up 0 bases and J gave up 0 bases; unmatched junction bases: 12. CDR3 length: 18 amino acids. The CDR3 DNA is TGTGCCTGGAGTGTATTGGCAGGGGGCCGAGGTGTGAACACTGAAGCTTTCTTT. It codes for CAWSVLAGGRGVNTEAFF.

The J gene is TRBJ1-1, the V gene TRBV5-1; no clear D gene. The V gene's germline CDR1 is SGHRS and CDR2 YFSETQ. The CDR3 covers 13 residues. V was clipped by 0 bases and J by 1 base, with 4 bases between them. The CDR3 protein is CASSLVWNTEAFF. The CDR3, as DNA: TGCGCCAGCAGCTTGGTATGGAACACTGAAGCTTTCTTT.

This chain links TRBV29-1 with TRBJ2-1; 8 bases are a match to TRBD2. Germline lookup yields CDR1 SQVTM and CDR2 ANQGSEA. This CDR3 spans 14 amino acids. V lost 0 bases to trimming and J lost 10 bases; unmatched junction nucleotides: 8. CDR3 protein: CSVEDVFIAGEQFF. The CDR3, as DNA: TGCAGCGTTGAAGATGTATTTATAGCGGGGGAGCAGTTCTTC.

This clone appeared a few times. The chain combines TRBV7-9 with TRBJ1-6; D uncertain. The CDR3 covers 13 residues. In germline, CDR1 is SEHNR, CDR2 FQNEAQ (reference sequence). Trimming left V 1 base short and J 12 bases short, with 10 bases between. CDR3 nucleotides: TGTGCCAGCAGCTTAGGGCAGAGAGGACCCCTCCACTTT. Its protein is CASSLGQRGPLHF.

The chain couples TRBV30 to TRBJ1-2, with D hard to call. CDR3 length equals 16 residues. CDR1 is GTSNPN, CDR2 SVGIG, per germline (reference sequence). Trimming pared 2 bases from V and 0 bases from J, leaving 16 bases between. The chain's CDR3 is CAWSSRTDGANYGYTF. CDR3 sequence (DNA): TGTGCCTGGAGTTCCCGGACGGACGGGGCTAACTATGGCTACACCTTC.

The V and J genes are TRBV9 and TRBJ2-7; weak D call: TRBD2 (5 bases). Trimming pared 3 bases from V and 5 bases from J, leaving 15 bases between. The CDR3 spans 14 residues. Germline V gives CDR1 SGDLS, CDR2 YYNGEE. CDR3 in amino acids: CASSGRLGNHEQYF. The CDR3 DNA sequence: TGTGCCAGCAGCGGGAGGTTGGGGAACCACGAGCAGTACTTC. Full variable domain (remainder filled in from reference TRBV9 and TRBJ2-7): DSGVTQTPKHLITATGQRVTLRCSPRSGDLSVYWYQQSLDQGLQFLIQYYNGEERAKGNILERFSAQQFPDLHSELNLSSLELGDSALYFCASSGRLGNHEQYFGPGTRLTVT.